Described below is a single TCR beta chain sequence and its context. Its specificity is unknown. This record comes from a study of OX40 agonist ivuxolimab in advanced cancers. Background on the study: Mean age approximately 59 years, range about 23 to 80; roughly 82% male. Findings of the study overall: There were, on average, more expanded clones in CD8+ T cells than in CD4+.

Between the trimmed V and J ends, which lost 4 bases and 6 bases, there was a span of 6 bases. The CDR3 runs to 12 residues. Per the germline V gene, CDR1 is ENHRY and CDR2 is SYGVKD. Libraries were prepared by immunoSEQ multiplex PCR; TCRdb keeps only in-frame clonotypes and omits some of them. The sample has roughly 100,000 clones; about nine tenths are singletons. V gene TRBV10-3 combines with J gene TRBJ1-4, with no clear D. The sample consisted of CD4+ or CD8+ T cells sorted from blood, taken in a trial of the OX40 agonist ivuxolimab. The clonotype comes from an adult with an advanced solid tumor such as melanoma, head and neck, liver or kidney cancer. This chain's CDR3 is CAISGADEKLFF. Written as DNA, the CDR3 is TGTGCCATCAGTGGGGCGGATGAAAAACTGTTTTTT.